The rows below give T cell receptor beta chains drawn from one sample of a study of CD8 T cells in acute hepatitis C reinfection. The data were produced by immunoSEQ multiplex PCR, yet TCRdb's version contains in-frame clones alone and is incomplete. The sample contains tens of thousands of clones, roughly 89% of which appear only once. The sample was naive CD8+ T cells from PBMCs. The source of these receptors is a man aged 30-40 years with chronic hepatitis C. Both conserved end residues are part of each CDR3. The order of the fields is CDR3 protein, CDR3 DNA, V gene, CDR3 length, J gene, clone size, D gene. The D gene is left open where the match is weak. Only part of the rows carry a size: once, few, many, or a class if the clone is expanded.

CDR3aa: CASSSSGDYGYTF; CDR3nt: TGTGCCAGCAGTTCATCGGGAGACTATGGCTACACCTTC; v_gene: TRBV7-9; len: 13; j_gene: TRBJ1-2; abundance: .; d_gene: .
CDR3aa: CASSSGGSGTEAFF; CDR3nt: TGTGCCAGCAGTTCAGGGGGCTCGGGCACTGAAGCTTTCTTT; v_gene: TRBV27; len: 14; j_gene: TRBJ1-1; abundance: few; d_gene: TRBD1
CDR3aa: CASSWSGEQYF; CDR3nt: TGTGCCAGCAGCTGGTCAGGCGAGCAGTACTTC; v_gene: TRBV7-9; len: 11; j_gene: TRBJ2-7; abundance: .; d_gene: .
CDR3aa: CASSDLMGSHYGYTF; CDR3nt: TGTGCCAGCAGTGACCTAATGGGTAGTCACTATGGCTACACCTTC; v_gene: TRBV25-1; len: 15; j_gene: TRBJ1-2; abundance: .; d_gene: .
CDR3aa: CASSDSRSNQPQHF; CDR3nt: TGTGCCAGCAGTGACTCGAGGAGCAATCAGCCCCAGCATTTT; v_gene: TRBV6-4; len: 14; j_gene: TRBJ1-5; abundance: .; d_gene: .
CDR3aa: CASSLRANYGYTF; CDR3nt: TGTGCCAGCAGCCTAAGGGCCAACTATGGCTACACCTTC; v_gene: TRBV27; len: 13; j_gene: TRBJ1-2; abundance: .; d_gene: .
CDR3aa: CASSSPPGNEQFF; CDR3nt: TGTGCCAGCAGCTCCCCACCGGGTAATGAGCAGTTCTTC; v_gene: TRBV7-3; len: 13; j_gene: TRBJ2-1; abundance: .; d_gene: .
CDR3aa: CASSGTGTSMYEQYF; CDR3nt: TGCGCCAGCAGTGGAACCGGGACTAGCATGTACGAGCAGTACTTC; v_gene: TRBV10-1; len: 15; j_gene: TRBJ2-7; abundance: .; d_gene: TRBD2
CDR3aa: CASSSGYEQYF; CDR3nt: TGCGCCAGCAGCTCTGGGTACGAGCAGTACTTC; v_gene: TRBV10-1; len: 11; j_gene: TRBJ2-7; abundance: .; d_gene: .
CDR3aa: CASSGITGIGEQYF; CDR3nt: TGTGCCAGCAGTGGGATAACAGGGATAGGGGAGCAGTACTTC; v_gene: TRBV2; len: 14; j_gene: TRBJ2-7; abundance: .; d_gene: .
CDR3aa: CASSQASGYFLDTQYF; CDR3nt: TGTGCCAGCAGCCAAGCTAGCGGGTATTTCTTGGATACGCAGTATTTT; v_gene: TRBV14; len: 16; j_gene: TRBJ2-3; abundance: .; d_gene: TRBD2
CDR3aa: CASSIAGGHYEQYF; CDR3nt: TGTGCCAGTAGTATTGCCGGGGGTCACTACGAGCAGTACTTC; v_gene: TRBV19; len: 14; j_gene: TRBJ2-7; abundance: .; d_gene: .
CDR3aa: CASTADGEQYF; CDR3nt: TGTGCCAGCACCGCGGACGGAGAGCAGTACTTC; v_gene: TRBV6-6; len: 11; j_gene: TRBJ2-7; abundance: .; d_gene: .
CDR3aa: CASSLLLGTDTQYF; CDR3nt: TGTGCCAGCAGCTTATTATTGGGCACAGATACGCAGTATTTT; v_gene: TRBV7-6; len: 14; j_gene: TRBJ2-3; abundance: .; d_gene: .
CDR3aa: CASSQSSVGPDTQYF; CDR3nt: TGCGCCAGCAGCCAATCAAGTGTGGGACCAGATACGCAGTATTTT; v_gene: TRBV4-1; len: 15; j_gene: TRBJ2-3; abundance: .; d_gene: .
CDR3aa: CASSLGGYNQPQHF; CDR3nt: TGTGCCAGCAGCTTGGGGGGTTACAATCAGCCCCAGCATTTT; v_gene: TRBV5-5; len: 14; j_gene: TRBJ1-5; abundance: .; d_gene: .
CDR3aa: CASSPQRPGPNQPQHF; CDR3nt: TGTGCCAGCAGTCCCCAACGACCAGGGCCTAATCAGCCCCAGCATTTT; v_gene: TRBV27; len: 16; j_gene: TRBJ1-5; abundance: .; d_gene: .